A single sample gave rise to the 10 T cell receptor beta chains below, sequenced in a study of T cell clusters in autoimmune cytopenias. Multiplex touch-down PCR amplified TRB using TRB-A and TRB-B pools in one tube. TCRdb reprocessed the multiplex PCR reads, with one entry per CDR3 protein and no DNA. Its table records approximately 7,000 distinct CDR3 sequences. Each sample's input was about 250 ng genomic DNA, 35,000 to 40,000 genome equivalents. The same data also contributed to another study, on T cell repertoires in aging, cancer and after chemotherapy.

The source material was peripheral blood. The origin of the receptors is a human donor in good health.

Measured by frequency, this clonotype is medium-sized. This chain joins TRBV13 and TRBJ2-1; there is no DNA to check the TCRdb D call of TRBD1. Germline V lookup: CDR1 PRHDT, CDR2 FYEKMQ (reference sequence). The CDR3 runs 13 residues. The CDR3 spells CASSTRMQGEQFF.

V and J are TRBV6-6 and TRBJ1-6; TCRdb's assignment of TRBD1 cannot be checked, as there is no DNA. This CDR3 is 16 amino acids long. CDR1 MNHNY and CDR2 SVGAGI come from the germline V gene (reference sequence). CDR3 loop: CASSYSSGGKLSPLHF.

This clonotype is medium-sized (0.01 to 0.1%) by frequency. The rearrangement joins TRBV30 to TRBJ1-1; TCRdb picks TRBD1, but there is no DNA to check that call. CDR1 and CDR2 (germline): GTSNPN, SVGIG (reference sequence). The CDR3 totals 11 residues. Here the CDR3 reads CASFRARWAFF.

This chain links TRBV6-4 with TRBJ1-1. CDR3 length: 14 amino acids. Germline CDR1 is MRHNA and CDR2 is SNTAGT. The CDR3 spells CASIKGRGNTEALF.

Measured by frequency, this clonotype is medium-sized (0.01 to 0.1%). This CDR3 is CASSEGDRGFYEQYF. The chain joins TRBV18 to TRBJ2-7; TCRdb's D gene call, TRBD1, goes unchecked for lack of DNA. CDR1 is KGHSH and CDR2 is LQKENI in the germline V gene. The CDR3 is made up of 15 amino acids.

The chain is built from TRBV27 and TRBJ1-1; checking the TCRdb D call of TRBD1 is not possible without DNA. The V gene's germline CDR1 is MNHEY and CDR2 SMNVEV (reference sequence). The CDR3 length is 15 residues. CDR3 sequence reads: CASRGTGSLNTEAFF.

The gene calls are TRBV18 and TRBJ2-5; TCRdb gives TRBD1 as the D gene, but with no DNA this cannot be confirmed. This CDR3 spans 14 amino acids. Germline V CDR1 and CDR2: KGHSH, LQKENI. CDR3 in amino acids: CASSPIRGPETQYF. Looking up the rest from reference TRBV18 and TRBJ2-5 gives the full variable domain: NAGVMQNPRHLVRRRGQEARLRCSPMKGHSHVYWYRQLPEEGLKFMVYLQKENIIDESGMPKERFSAEFPKEGPSILRIQQVVRGDSAAYFCASSPIRGPETQYFGPGTRLLVL.

The chain links TRBV10-3 to TRBJ1-1; TCRdb returns TRBD1, unconfirmable since there is no DNA. This CDR3 has 17 amino acids. CDR1 is ENHRY and CDR2 is SYGVKD in the germline V gene. The CDR3 region is CAIIPLETTGGDTEAFF.

Frequency places this clonotype as medium-sized. CDR3 in amino acids: CASSFGTAFANEKLFF. J is TRBJ1-4 and V is TRBV11-1; TCRdb designates TRBD1, a call that cannot be tested without DNA. The length of the CDR3 is 16 residues. Germline V gene lookup returns CDR1 SGHAT and CDR2 FQDESV (reference sequence).

The chain links TRBV4-2 to TRBJ2-5; TCRdb selects TRBD2, and the lack of DNA leaves this call unchecked. Germline CDR1 is LGHNA and CDR2 is YNFKEQ. This CDR3 is 19 amino acids long. This chain's CDR3 is CASSHTGTSGGFYQETQYF.